The text below deals with one T cell receptor beta chain. Its antigen is currently not known. No base quality values were provided; no much bigger clone lies one nucleotide off. Looking up the germline V gene (reference sequence) yields CDR1 DFQATT and CDR2 SNEGSKA. The CDR3 measures 14 amino acids from cysteine to phenylalanine. Solely the CDR3 DNA is kept, with 42 bases framed from the first base. V and J are truncated by 5 bases and 2 bases respectively, leaving an intervening sequence of 16 bases. The data stem from a study of regulatory T cells in long-lasting Graves disease (dated by TCRdb to the early 2020s). Concerning the study at large: In the newly diagnosed Graves' disease group, patients had been taking antithyroid drugs for less than 3 months. Peripheral blood TCR sequencing and RNA sequencing compared persistent Graves' disease patients with newly diagnosed Graves' disease patients. The study took place in China and was registered as a clinical trial. A total of about 33 samples underwent TCR sequencing, from about 13 patients with persistent Graves' disease and some 20 patients with newly diagnosed Graves' disease.

According to the study, the label for this sample's time point signals: newly diagnosed GD, antithyroid drugs for less than 3 months. For both TCR sequencing and RNA sequencing, RNA was extracted from PBMCs in TRIzol. The diagnosis of Graves' disease followed American Thyroid Association guidelines. Patients were recruited from an endocrinology department in Xi'an, China. Each patient gave approximately 8.8 milliliters of peripheral blood, collected in an EDTA anticoagulant tube. Ficoll Paque Plus density gradient separation was used to isolate PBMCs, and no further T cell sorting was performed. An Agilent 2100 Bioanalyzer and agarose gel were used to check RNA quality, while a NanoDrop 2000 measured RNA concentration. The library came from multiplex PCR. The sequencer was an Illumina HiSeq 4000. iRepertoire HTBI primers and Arm-PCR amplification of CDR3 regions were used to construct TCR beta libraries. Gel purification was performed on PCR products prior to sequencing. The authors' pipeline ran thus. Gene usage analysis of CDR3 amino acid clonotypes used the 55 to 65 TRBV and fewer than 15 TRBJ segments found across samples. COPE and FqMerger were used to merge the filtered high-quality paired reads into contigs. Contigs were aligned with BLAST to IMGT TRBV, TRBD and TRBJ reference genes, and CDR3 was defined per IMGT. Clonotypes above 0.1% frequency were classified as highly expanded clones. Shannon entropy served as the measure of repertoire diversity, while the Gini coefficient captured V-J evenness. A clonotype was considered public if more than one individual shared it. Using fastp trimming at Q25 and MiXCR clonotype assembly, TCRdb reanalyzed the public sequencing data and kept in-frame beta chains. Duplicate CDR3 protein sequences are folded into a single record with the most common DNA and genes. These V and J calls originate from TCRdb's pipeline instead of the authors' own analysis. This sample comprises hundreds of thousands of distinct CDR3 sequences, more than 15% of them detected only once. In total, the top ten clones hold around 12% of the sample.

Overall study outcomes, separate from this receptor: As a limitation, the authors acknowledged that the small sample size may reduce accuracy. TRBV28, TRBJ1-2 and TRBJ2-5 were preferentially used in persistent disease, while TRBV20-1 and TRBJ2-1 were favored in newly diagnosed disease. Peripheral blood alone was examined, since thyroid tissue, which constituted the primary lesion, could not be accessed. Sequencing and analysis were limited to the TCR beta chain. Persistent patients shared more public clonotypes among themselves (2,741) than newly diagnosed patients did (approximately 970). Persistent Graves' disease patients showed lower TCR Shannon entropy and fewer highly expanded clones than newly diagnosed patients, suggesting clonal expansion.

Separately, the same data were catalogued under a study of T cells in Graves' hyperthyroidism and ophthalmopathy. Drawing on the second study: A patient counted as having stable Graves' hyperthyroidism if no progression to ophthalmopathy occurred over 18 months of follow-up. The hyperthyroidism patients were between 18 and 65 years old and newly diagnosed, with a disease duration of less than 2 months. The study excluded patients with uncontrolled infections, other autoimmune diseases, pregnancy or lactation. Clinical symptoms, serum thyroxine and TRAb, thyroid ultrasound, and orbital computed tomography formed the basis for the diagnoses. A first-round RT-PCR of the TCR CDR3 used the HTBI primer set with the Qiagen OneStep RT-PCR kit. Most expanded thyroid clonotypes (frequency above 0.001) were also detected in blood, suggesting blood repertoires may reflect thyroid immune responses. Ophthalmopathy was separated from stable hyperthyroidism by a 13 V-J signature model, with roughly 88% sensitivity and 81% to 82% specificity obtained in cross-validation and 80%/75% obtained in testing. During validation, the model predicted progression to ophthalmopathy a median of around 7 months ahead of onset, with 70.59% sensitivity and about 75% specificity. A discovery cohort of 95 to 100 patients, 43 with Graves' ophthalmopathy and over 55 with stable Graves' hyperthyroidism, was used to find distinguishing TCR V-J signatures. Whether ophthalmopathy could be predicted prospectively was tested in an independent validation cohort made up of under 20 hyperthyroidism patients plus 17 patients who later progressed to ophthalmopathy. The approximately 98 discovery patients were randomly divided into training and test sets at a 7:3 ratio. In about 6 Graves' hyperthyroidism patients, the study also compared T-cell repertoires from thyroid tissue with T-cell repertoires from blood. After sampling, hyperthyroidism patients received methimazole starting at 30 mg daily, and ophthalmopathy patients received high-dose intravenous methylprednisolone. Libraries were constructed in a second round of multiplex PCR, after which size selection and purification were performed. The libraries were sequenced on an Illumina HiSeq2000 using paired-end 100 bp reads. SOAPnuke was used to process the raw data, with reads discarded if the reads contained adapters or uncalled bases, had a mean Phred below 15, or lacked an exact constant-primer or identifier match. COPE v1.2.5 was used to merge high-quality paired reads, and clonotypes were defined as unique nucleotide sequences. MiTCR v1.1 was used to align the clonotypes against IMGT TRBV, TRBD and TRBJ reference segments. Analysis was restricted to V-J combinations with a frequency above 0.0001, which covered roughly 99% of repertoires. The TCS score was defined as F50 (clonal expansion) divided by E x V (chaos), with BLOSUM62-based TCRdist calculated between CDR3 peptides within each V-J. Welch's t-statistics and random forest reduced roughly 540 V-J features to about 13, which were used in a naive Bayes classifier (R e1071). No statistical method was used to fix the sample size in advance, and group allocation was not hidden from the investigators. TCR Vbeta CDR3 sequencing of some 140 peripheral blood samples (approximately 44 ophthalmopathy, 70 to 85 hyperthyroidism and some 17 progressor patients) is reported in the paper.

The sequence was collected from a man younger than 35 with Graves disease. Donor details come from another sample of the same person, matched by shared clones. The rearrangement combines TRBV20-1 with TRBJ2-7, with no confident D gene call. This specimen was peripheral blood mononuclear cells (PBMCs), taken at new diagnosis, from a patient treated with antithyroid drugs. The DNA reads as follows: TGCAGTGCTGAGATGACAAAGGCTACCTACGAGCAGTACTTC. This sequence encodes CSAEMTKATYEQYF.